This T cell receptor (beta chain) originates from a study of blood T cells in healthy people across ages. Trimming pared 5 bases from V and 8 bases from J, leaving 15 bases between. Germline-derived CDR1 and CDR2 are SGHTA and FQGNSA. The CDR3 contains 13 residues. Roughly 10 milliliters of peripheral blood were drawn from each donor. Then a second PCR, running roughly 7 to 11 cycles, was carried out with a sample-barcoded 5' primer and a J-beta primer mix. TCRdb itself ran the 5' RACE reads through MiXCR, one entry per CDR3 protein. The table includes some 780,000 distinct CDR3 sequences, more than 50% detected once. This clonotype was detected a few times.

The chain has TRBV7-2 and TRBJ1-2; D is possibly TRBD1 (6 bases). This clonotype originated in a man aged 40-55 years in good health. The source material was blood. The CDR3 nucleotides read TGTGCCAGCAGCGACGGACAGTACCGCGGCTACACCTTC. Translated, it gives CASSDGQYRGYTF. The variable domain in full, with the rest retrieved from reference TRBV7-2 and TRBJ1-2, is GAGVSQSPSNKVTEKGKDVELRCDPISGHTALYWYRQSLGQGLEFLIYFQGNSAPDKSGLPSDRFSAERTGGSVSTLTIQRTQQEDSAVYLCASSDGQYRGYTFGSGTRLTVV.